The sequence of this TCR beta chain was determined in a study of early T cells in non-severe SARS-CoV-2 infection. About the research overall: Chains were not paired, and sequencing was done on bulk RNA from unsorted whole blood.

Study-wide findings and caveats: Using VDJdb, the matching emphasized anti-spike CD8 responses while missing private and CD4 specificities.

cDNA molecules, individually, were tagged with unique molecular identifiers. One entry per CDR3 protein results from TCRdb running MiXCR on the 5' RACE reads. This table has tens of thousands of distinct CDR3 sequences, about 6.1% appearing once. This clonotype was counted at least ten times. The antigen is undetermined. Sequencing was carried out using whole blood. This TCR derives from an adult who was a healthcare worker with PCR-confirmed SARS-CoV-2 infection or an uninfected control (not recorded which).

The CDR3 protein is CASSLLDTGELFF. The CDR3 nucleotides read TGTGCCAGCAGCTTACTGGACACCGGGGAGCTGTTTTTT. J is TRBJ2-2 and V is TRBV7-3; no firm D call. With 2 bases removed from V and 3 bases from J, the gap between germline ends came to 4 bases. Germline lookup yields CDR1 SGHTA and CDR2 FQGTGA. The CDR3 consists of 13 residues.